This is a list of T cell receptor beta chains from one sample in a study of spatial heterogeneity in lung cancer. TCRdb redid the calling of the 5' RACE reads with MiXCR, one entry per CDR3 protein. The sample has 9,000 to 13,000 distinct CDR3 sequences, 10% seen once. Material: PBMCs, obtained at follow-up. The receptors originated from a female donor with early-stage non-small cell lung cancer. Each CDR3 is given with its conserved first and last residue. D genes are given only for firm matches. Expanded clones get a size class; other rows say once, few or many, or leave the size out.

D: -
J: TRBJ2-7
size: many
V: TRBV4-2
CDR3: CASSHSRSYEQYF
DNA: TGTGCCAGCAGCCATTCCCGCTCCTACGAGCAGTACTTC

D: -
J: TRBJ2-2
size: many
V: TRBV4-3
CDR3: CASSQEIWGPSVAGELFF
DNA: TGCGCCAGCAGCCAAGAGATTTGGGGCCCCAGCGTTGCCGGGGAGCTGTTTTTT

D: TRBD2
J: TRBJ2-7
size: many
V: TRBV28
CDR3: CASSLRRAGGRSYEQYF
DNA: TGTGCCAGCAGTTTAAGGAGGGCGGGAGGGAGGTCCTACGAGCAGTACTTC

D: -
J: TRBJ1-4
size: many
V: TRBV23-1
CDR3: CASSQLRGKFREKLFF
DNA: TGCGCCAGCAGTCAATTGAGAGGGAAGTTTCGGGAAAAACTGTTTTTT

D: -
J: TRBJ2-1
size: many
V: TRBV6-6
CDR3: CASSRPDEQFF
DNA: TGTGCCAGCAGTCGCCCCGATGAGCAGTTCTTC

D: TRBD1
J: TRBJ2-5
size: many
V: TRBV2
CDR3: CASRRTGGMETQYF
DNA: TGTGCCAGCAGGAGGACAGGGGGTATGGAGACCCAGTACTTC

D: -
J: TRBJ2-3
size: many
V: TRBV28
CDR3: CASTLGAASTDTQYF
DNA: TGTGCCAGCACCCTGGGGGCAGCTAGCACAGATACGCAGTATTTT

D: TRBD1
J: TRBJ2-3
size: many
V: TRBV7-9
CDR3: CASRANLATGGADTQYF
DNA: TGTGCCAGCAGAGCCAACCTGGCGACAGGGGGCGCAGATACGCAGTATTTT

D: -
J: TRBJ2-2
size: many
V: TRBV27
CDR3: CASSLEAGELFF
DNA: TGTGCCAGCAGTCTTGAAGCCGGGGAGCTGTTTTTT

D: -
J: TRBJ2-1
size: many
V: TRBV24-1
CDR3: CATSDNSGGRLYEQFF
DNA: TGTGCCACCAGTGATAATTCGGGGGGCAGACTTTATGAGCAGTTCTTC

D: -
J: TRBJ2-1
size: many
V: TRBV5-4
CDR3: CASSLSMRTVNYNEQFF
DNA: TGTGCCAGCAGCTTGTCCATGCGGACAGTCAATTACAATGAGCAGTTCTTC

D: TRBD1
J: TRBJ2-3
size: few
V: TRBV6-1
CDR3: CASSDETGGVDTQYF
DNA: TGTGCCAGCAGTGATGAAACAGGGGGCGTGGATACGCAGTATTTT

D: TRBD1
J: TRBJ2-3
size: few
V: TRBV6-5
CDR3: CASSYRRTGAPTDTQYF
DNA: TGTGCCAGCAGTTACCGCCGGACAGGGGCACCCACAGATACGCAGTATTTT

D: TRBD2
J: TRBJ2-3
size: many
V: TRBV4-2
CDR3: CASRMFSGGSYTQYF
DNA: TGTGCCAGCAGGATGTTTAGCGGGGGGTCATATACGCAGTATTTT

D: -
J: TRBJ2-1
size: many
V: TRBV7-2
CDR3: CASSLRYNEQFF
DNA: TGTGCCAGCAGCTTGAGGTACAATGAGCAGTTCTTC

D: -
J: TRBJ1-4
size: -
V: TRBV6-6
CDR3: CASSYPEAGMEKLFF
DNA: TGTGCCAGCAGTTACCCAGAGGCAGGCATGGAAAAACTGTTTTTT

D: -
J: TRBJ2-3
size: many
V: TRBV6-6
CDR3: CASRGAQSTDTQYF
DNA: TGTGCCAGTCGGGGGGCGCAGAGCACAGATACGCAGTATTTT

D: TRBD2
J: TRBJ2-7
size: few
V: TRBV7-3
CDR3: CASSSGLAGAEQYF
DNA: TGTGCCAGCAGCTCGGGACTAGCGGGGGCCGAGCAGTACTTC

D: -
J: TRBJ2-3
size: -
V: TRBV15
CDR3: CATRGDWGGLNTQYF
DNA: TGTGCCACCAGAGGGGATTGGGGCGGACTGAATACGCAGTATTTT

D: -
J: TRBJ1-2
size: few
V: TRBV2
CDR3: CASRGLTGNYGYTF
DNA: TGTGCCAGCAGGGGACTAACGGGAAACTATGGCTACACCTTC

D: -
J: TRBJ2-3
size: many
V: TRBV5-1
CDR3: CASSFTTIDTQYF
DNA: TGCGCCAGCAGCTTCACGACGATAGATACGCAGTATTTT

D: -
J: TRBJ2-1
size: -
V: TRBV3-1
CDR3: CASSQDTTPYNEQFF
DNA: TGTGCCAGCAGCCAGGATACTACCCCCTACAATGAGCAGTTCTTC

D: -
J: TRBJ2-6
size: -
V: TRBV19
CDR3: CASSMRAASGSGANVLTF
DNA: TGTGCCAGTAGTATGCGTGCAGCATCAGGCTCTGGGGCCAACGTCCTGACTTTC

D: -
J: TRBJ1-2
size: few
V: TRBV28
CDR3: CASSPLISRTQYGYTF
DNA: TGTGCCAGCAGTCCCCTAATCAGTAGGACACAGTATGGCTACACCTTC

D: -
J: TRBJ2-5
size: -
V: TRBV11-3
CDR3: CASSLGRDPVETQYF
DNA: TGTGCCAGCAGCTTAGGGCGTGACCCGGTGGAGACCCAGTACTTC

D: -
J: TRBJ1-1
size: many
V: TRBV6-1
CDR3: CASSVTTVNTEAFF
DNA: TGTGCCAGCAGTGTAACGACGGTGAACACTGAAGCTTTCTTT

D: TRBD1
J: TRBJ2-5
size: -
V: TRBV7-8
CDR3: CASRSRDRGLRRRKETQYF
DNA: TGTGCCAGCAGATCTCGGGACAGGGGCCTTCGGCGGAGAAAAGAGACCCAGTACTTC

D: TRBD2
J: TRBJ2-7
size: -
V: TRBV10-3
CDR3: CATSALSGSSYEQYF
DNA: TGTGCCACCAGTGCCCTCAGCGGGAGCTCCTACGAGCAGTACTTC

D: -
J: TRBJ1-3
size: many
V: TRBV7-2
CDR3: CASSLAGGATGNTIYF
DNA: TGTGCCAGCAGCTTAGCGGGGGGCGCAACTGGAAACACCATATATTTT

D: -
J: TRBJ2-3
size: many
V: TRBV5-5
CDR3: CASSLARTVTDTQYF
DNA: TGTGCCAGCAGCTTGGCCCGGACAGTGACAGATACGCAGTATTTT

D: TRBD1
J: TRBJ2-1
size: many
V: TRBV27
CDR3: CASSLGTRDRGQRLSTYNEQFF
DNA: TGTGCCAGCAGTTTGGGGACCCGGGACAGGGGGCAACGTTTGAGCACCTACAATGAGCAGTTCTTC

D: TRBD1
J: TRBJ2-7
size: -
V: TRBV29-1
CDR3: CSVRGQGAVYEQYF
DNA: TGCAGCGTGCGCGGACAGGGGGCGGTCTACGAGCAGTACTTC

D: -
J: TRBJ2-7
size: many
V: TRBV30
CDR3: CAWSVGSGIYYEQYF
DNA: TGTGCCTGGAGTGTTGGTAGCGGAATATACTACGAGCAGTACTTC

D: -
J: TRBJ2-1
size: many
V: TRBV24-1
CDR3: CATSDAGTAKNEQFF
DNA: TGTGCCACCAGTGACGCCGGGACTGCTAAAAATGAGCAGTTCTTC

D: -
J: TRBJ2-5
size: many
V: TRBV7-8
CDR3: CASSIGGGVETQYF
DNA: TGTGCCAGCAGCATAGGGGGCGGGGTAGAGACCCAGTACTTC

D: -
J: TRBJ2-1
size: many
V: TRBV6-1
CDR3: CASSEGPSSFF
DNA: TGTGCCAGCAGTGAAGGACCCAGTTCGTTCTTC

D: TRBD2
J: TRBJ2-1
size: many
V: TRBV27
CDR3: CASSSGLAGYNEQFF
DNA: TGTGCCAGCAGTTCCGGACTAGCGGGTTACAATGAGCAGTTCTTC

D: -
J: TRBJ2-3
size: many
V: TRBV14
CDR3: CASSQAQVTDTQYF
DNA: TGTGCCAGCAGCCAGGCACAGGTCACAGATACGCAGTATTTT

D: -
J: TRBJ2-1
size: -
V: TRBV14
CDR3: CASSPRGAGLGNEQFF
DNA: TGTGCCAGCAGCCCCAGGGGCGCGGGATTGGGCAATGAGCAGTTCTTC

D: -
J: TRBJ1-2
size: few
V: TRBV29-1
CDR3: CSVEESPIKPPTNYGYTF
DNA: TGCAGCGTTGAGGAGAGTCCTATAAAGCCACCGACCAACTATGGCTACACCTTC

D: -
J: TRBJ2-1
size: many
V: TRBV10-2
CDR3: CASSVRGADEQFF
DNA: TGCGCCAGCAGTGTAAGGGGGGCGGATGAGCAGTTCTTC

D: TRBD2
J: TRBJ2-1
size: many
V: TRBV7-2
CDR3: CASSQLWGRGEQFF
DNA: TGTGCCAGCAGCCAATTATGGGGGAGGGGTGAGCAGTTCTTC

D: TRBD1
J: TRBJ1-1
size: medium-sized
V: TRBV2
CDR3: CASADRAGTEAFF
DNA: TGTGCCAGCGCCGACAGGGCGGGCACTGAAGCTTTCTTT

D: -
J: TRBJ2-7
size: many
V: TRBV12-3/TRBV12-4
CDR3: CVSSSATGHSYEQYF
DNA: TGTGTCAGCAGTTCGGCTACAGGGCACTCCTACGAGCAGTACTTC

D: -
J: TRBJ2-5
size: -
V: TRBV6-5
CDR3: CASSRSTRETQYF
DNA: TGTGCCAGCAGTCGCTCTACACGGGAGACCCAGTACTTC

D: -
J: TRBJ2-1
size: many
V: TRBV2
CDR3: CASSAPSASSYNEQFF
DNA: TGTGCCAGCAGCGCTCCTAGCGCCAGCTCCTACAATGAGCAGTTCTTC

D: -
J: TRBJ2-1
size: -
V: TRBV7-2
CDR3: CASGLESAGNEQFF
DNA: TGTGCCAGCGGCTTAGAATCAGCTGGCAATGAGCAGTTCTTC

D: TRBD2
J: TRBJ2-1
size: many
V: TRBV6-1
CDR3: CASIPTSGGYNEQFF
DNA: TGTGCCAGCATCCCCACTAGCGGGGGCTACAATGAGCAGTTCTTC

D: -
J: TRBJ2-2
size: many
V: TRBV28
CDR3: CASSSGTGELFF
DNA: TGTGCCAGCAGTTCTGGTACCGGGGAGCTGTTTTTT

D: -
J: TRBJ1-1
size: many
V: TRBV6-5
CDR3: CASSYGQSTFNTEAFF
DNA: TGTGCCAGCAGTTACGGACAGTCCACATTTAACACTGAAGCTTTCTTT

D: TRBD2
J: TRBJ2-2
size: many
V: TRBV14
CDR3: CASSQALGRAVGELFF
DNA: TGTGCCAGCAGCCAAGCCCTCGGGAGGGCCGTCGGGGAGCTGTTTTTT

D: TRBD1
J: TRBJ1-2
size: -
V: TRBV2
CDR3: CASSEAPDRVYGYTF
DNA: TGTGCCAGCAGTGAAGCGCCCGACAGGGTGTATGGCTACACCTTC

D: -
J: TRBJ1-1
size: -
V: TRBV28
CDR3: CASSLVGPNTEAFF
DNA: TGTGCCAGCAGTTTAGTAGGCCCGAACACTGAAGCTTTCTTT